One sample yielded the 3 T cell receptor beta chains listed below, sequenced in a study of cytomegalovirus exposure and HLA in healthy donors. Repertoires were generated with immunoSEQ multiplex PCR, while TCRdb's copy carries only in-frame clones and drops some. In the table there are approximately 140,000 clones, roughly nine tenths of which are singletons. Sequencing was performed on PBMCs. Receptor source: a man aged 18 to 29 in good health and CMV-seronegative.

This clone has just one count. V gene TRBV7-9 combines with J gene TRBJ2-5; weak D call: TRBD2 (6 bases). Trimming stripped 0 bases from V and 3 bases from J, with 11 bases between. The CDR3 has 15 residues. The germline V gene encodes CDR1 SEHNR and CDR2 FQNEAQ (reference sequence). In DNA form, the CDR3 reads TGTGCCAGCAGCTTAGCTCGGCTAGCGAAAGAGACCCAGTACTTC. This sequence encodes CASSLARLAKETQYF.

This clone was recorded only once. The genes are TRBV27 and TRBJ1-5; D is undetermined. V was trimmed by 0 bases and J by 9 bases, leaving 15 bases between them. This CDR3 has 15 residues. In germline, CDR1 is MNHEY, CDR2 SMNVEV (reference sequence). The CDR3 region is CASSLSSEGRGPQHF. CDR3 sequence (DNA): TGTGCCAGCAGTTTATCTTCAGAGGGCCGCGGGCCCCAGCATTTT.

The chain is built from TRBV27 and TRBJ2-5; TRBD1 agrees at 7 bases. This CDR3 is built from 13 residues. Germline assignment: CDR1 MNHEY and CDR2 SMNVEV (reference sequence). J was trimmed by 2 bases and V by 9 bases; bases with no gene match: 6. CDR3 in DNA: TGTGCCAGGGGTGGGACAGTACAAGAGACCCAGTACTTC. This translates into CARGGTVQETQYF.